This T cell receptor (beta chain) was sequenced during a study of shared clonotypes between healthy human individuals. The study's findings and limits: Clonotypes not shared had lower generation probabilities than those common to all four donors. As a rule, naive subsets had a larger estimated richness than memory subsets.

Donors were healthy HIV-negative adults without recently reported acute infections or vaccinations. In the original processing: Filtering of immunoSEQ junctional sequences could not match full-length read filtering. Sequencing was performed with immunoSEQ multiplex PCR; in TCRdb, only in-frame clones are kept and a portion is missing. That table supplies the V and J calls and clone size; D and trimming were determined from the DNA. The sample has 950,000 to 1,300,000 clones, about 70% seen once. As regards this clone: Its target is not known.

CDR3 length: 13 amino acids. Germline V gene lookup returns CDR1 SQVTM and CDR2 ANQGSEA. Trimming removed 4 bases from V and 1 base from J, with 10 bases in between. Sequencing was performed on memory CD4+ T cells sorted from blood. Subset defined: CD45RA-negative fraction. The source of this sequence is a man between 18 and 29 years old in good health. The chain recombines TRBV29-1 with TRBJ1-1; D is uncertain. CDR3 DNA: TGCAGCGTTGTGGGGTCGGGGAACACTGAAGCTTTCTTT. This encodes CSVVGSGNTEAFF.